This T cell receptor (beta chain) was documented in a study of CD8+CD57+ T cells in acquired aplastic anemia. This CDR3 has 11 residues. V lost 2 bases, J lost 8 bases, and 6 bases lay in between. CDR3 and TCR beta VDJ profiling relied on genomic DNA as the template. TCRdb reprocessed the reads via MiXCR and lists one record per CDR3 protein. Here the sample spans more than 150,000 distinct CDR3 sequences, around 48% being singletons. Before being chosen for sequencing, patients had shown CD8+CD57+ cell expansion by flow cytometry. This clonotype was counted ten times or more. Sequencing was done on a sample of sorted CD4+, CD8+, or CD8+CD57+ T cells (not recorded which) from PBMCs. This receptor was taken from a human donor with aplastic anemia. The chain is built from TRBV12-3 or TRBV12-4 and TRBJ1-2; D remains unclear. The CDR3 loop is CASSLTLGYTF. CDR3 DNA sequence: TGTGCCAGCAGTTTAACCCTCGGCTACACCTTC.